The 18 T cell receptor beta chains listed next were all sequenced from one sample in a study of T-cell reconstitution after alpha-beta-depleted transplantation in children. Unique molecular identifiers were incorporated when the TCRbeta library was constructed. One entry per CDR3 protein, called by TCRdb with MiXCR from the PCR reads. The top ten clones hold about 35% of a sample with 450,000 to 700,000 distinct CDR3 sequences, roughly 27% of them seen once. The sequencing here drew on PBMCs, taken before TCRalphabeta/CD19-depleted stem cell transplant. The receptor source for this set is a boy in the first two years of life with Wiskott-Aldrich syndrome, due to receive a stem cell transplant.

This chain connects TRBV7-8 to TRBJ2-1; D unresolved. Between the trimmed V and J ends, which lost 2 bases and 9 bases, there was a span of 14 bases. CDR1 and CDR2 from the germline V gene are SGHVS and FQNEAQ. This CDR3 has 14 amino acids. The CDR3 loop reads CASSLRSTAGEQFF. Here the CDR3 DNA reads TGTGCCAGCAGCTTAAGAAGCACCGCCGGTGAGCAGTTCTTC.

This clonotype was detected many times. This chain uses TRBV20-1 with TRBJ2-7, with 7 bases matching TRBD1. J was trimmed by 6 bases and V by 3 bases; bases with no gene match: 14. CDR1 is DFQATT, CDR2 SNEGSKA, per germline (reference sequence). The CDR3 length is 15 residues. CDR3 nucleotides: TGCAGTGCTAGGGACCTCGTAGGGGGCCTTCGCGAGCAGTACTTC. It translates to CSARDLVGGLREQYF.

In its sample, this clonotype was seen a few times. This chain links TRBV5-8 with TRBJ2-7; D gene ambiguous. In germline, CDR1 is SGHTS, CDR2 YDEGEE. Trimming cost V 0 bases and J 3 bases, with 10 bases left between them. CDR3 size: 14 residues. CDR3 nucleotides: TGTGCCAGCAGCTTGGGTCAATTAAACTACGAGCAGTACTTC. Amino acid sequence: CASSLGQLNYEQYF. Full variable domain (missing parts from reference TRBV5-8 and TRBJ2-7): EAGVTQSPTHLIKTRGQQATLRCSPISGHTSVYWYQQALGLGLQFLLWYDEGEERNRGNFPPRFSGRQFPNYSSELNVNALELEDSALYLCASSLGQLNYEQYFGPGTRLTVT.

The chain has TRBV5-1 and TRBJ2-3, with 7 positions matching TRBD1. The CDR3 totals 15 residues. From germline, CDR1 is SGHRS and CDR2 YFSETQ. Trimming cost V 4 bases and J 2 bases; bases outside gene matches: 7. CDR3 in amino acids: CASSTNRGNTDTQYF. In nucleotides, the CDR3 is TGCGCCAGCAGCACCAACAGGGGAAACACAGATACGCAGTATTTT.

Only a few counts were recorded for this clonotype. The rearrangement links TRBV27 to TRBJ2-7; D unclear. V lost 4 bases to trimming and J lost 6 bases, with 10 bases between them. CDR1 is MNHEY and CDR2 is SMNVEV in the germline V gene (reference sequence). The length of the CDR3 is 12 residues. The CDR3 sequence: CASSSLLGEQYF. CDR3 nucleotide sequence: TGTGCCAGCAGTTCGCTCCTTGGCGAGCAGTACTTC.

The gene calls are TRBV5-1 and TRBJ2-1; TRBD2 agrees at 9 bases. The V and J ends lost 2 bases and 10 bases, in that order; junction bases with no gene match: 7. This CDR3 contains 14 residues. Germline V gene data show CDR1 as SGHRS and CDR2 as YFSETQ. The CDR3 protein is CASSFRREGREQFF. As DNA, the CDR3 is TGCGCCAGCAGCTTCAGGCGGGAGGGCCGAGAGCAGTTCTTC.

This clonotype occurred a few times. V usage is TRBV12-3 or TRBV12-4 and J usage is TRBJ2-5; D is perhaps TRBD1 (6 bases). V lost 6 bases to trimming and J lost 2 bases, with 19 bases between them. The CDR3 sequence is 16 residues long. CDR3 region: CASSRFSGRGQETQYF. CDR3 DNA sequence: TGTGCCAGCAGCCGTTTCTCGGGCAGGGGACAAGAGACCCAGTACTTC.

This clonotype was detected a few times. V is TRBV28 and J is TRBJ1-5; no definite D call. Between the trimmed V and J ends, which lost 7 bases and 4 bases, there was a span of 11 bases. This CDR3 has 13 amino acids. Germline V gene data show CDR1 as MDHEN and CDR2 as SYDVKM. The CDR3 region is CASKKSLNQPQHF. CDR3 DNA: TGTGCCAGCAAAAAATCCTTAAATCAGCCCCAGCATTTT.

This chain connects TRBV2 to TRBJ2-1, with 11 nucleotides matching TRBD2. The CDR3 totals 15 residues. Unmatched junction bases numbered 4, after V lost 6 bases and J lost 3 bases. Germline V CDR1 and CDR2: SNHLY, FYNNEI. In DNA, the CDR3 is TGTGCCAGCAGGATGACTAGCGGGGTCTACAATGAGCAGTTCTTC. Its protein is CASRMTSGVYNEQFF.

The chain employs TRBV5-1 and TRBJ2-1; 10 nucleotides line up with TRBD2. The CDR3 contains 14 residues. Germline CDR1 and CDR2: SGHRS and YFSETQ. V trimming: 5 bases; J trimming: 5 bases; junction bases outside the gene matches: 4. The CDR3 reads CASRTAGGDNEQFF. CDR3 nucleotides: TGCGCCAGCAGAACAGCGGGAGGGGACAATGAGCAGTTCTTC.

The rearrangement joins TRBV12-3 or TRBV12-4 to TRBJ1-5; D is uncertain. Trimming removed 5 bases at V and 3 bases at J, with 11 bases between. The CDR3 covers 14 residues. The CDR3 loop reads CASSQRVPNQPQHF. CDR3 nucleotide sequence: TGTGCCAGCAGTCAACGGGTCCCCAATCAGCCCCAGCATTTT.

This clonotype showed up just a few times. The chain joins TRBV20-1 to TRBJ2-2; a weak D match, TRBD2 (6 bases). Trimming pared 2 bases from V and 6 bases from J, leaving 10 bases between. Per the germline V gene, CDR1 is DFQATT and CDR2 is SNEGSKA (reference sequence). The CDR3 loop spans 13 amino acids. CDR3 DNA sequence: TGCAGTGCTAGAATGGGGGGTCCCGGGGAGCTGTTTTTT. Its protein is CSARMGGPGELFF.

This clonotype was found a few times. The rearrangement links TRBV12-3 or TRBV12-4 to TRBJ2-1; 9 nucleotides align to TRBD2. The CDR3 has 12 amino acids. V lost 8 bases, J lost 14 bases, and 10 bases stayed unmatched. The CDR3 DNA follows: TGTGCCAGCTCTCAAGCGGGACTAGCAAAGTTCTTC. The encoded protein is CASSQAGLAKFF.

The table lists this clonotype with a few counts. The CDR3 region has the DNA TGTGCCAGCAGCCAAGACCTGGGCGAACAGCCCCAGCATTTT. Encoded protein: CASSQDLGEQPQHF. The chain employs TRBV4-2 and TRBJ1-5, with D unclear. Germline V gene lookup returns CDR1 LGHNA and CDR2 YNFKEQ. Trimming took 0 bases from V and 7 from J, leaving 10 bases between them. The CDR3 covers 14 residues.

This sequence joins TRBV19 and TRBJ2-1, with unresolved D. V was pared by 2 bases and J by 7 bases, with 15 bases between. CDR1 and CDR2 from the germline V gene are LNHDA and SQIVND (reference sequence). CDR3 length: 15 amino acids. CDR3 coding DNA: TGTGCCAGTAGTATATTGGACGGAGCCGGGAATGAGCAGTTCTTC. Residues: CASSILDGAGNEQFF.

This clonotype occurred a few times. The chain uses TRBV11-3 and TRBJ2-1; D may be TRBD2 (6 bases). This CDR3 has 13 residues. Trimming removed 0 bases at V and 8 bases at J, with 8 bases between. The germline gives CDR1 SGHNT, CDR2 YENEEA. The CDR3 sequence is CASSLEGRHEQFF. The CDR3, as DNA: TGTGCCAGCAGCTTAGAAGGGAGGCATGAGCAGTTCTTC. The full variable domain, completed using reference TRBV11-3 and TRBJ2-1, is EAGVVQSPRYKIIEKKQPVAFWCNPISGHNTLYWYLQNLGQGPELLIRYENEEAVDDSQLPKDRFSAERLKGVDSTLKIQPAELGDSAVYLCASSLEGRHEQFFGPGTRLTVL.

The CDR3 region is CATSREGPRGLGTGELFF. The CDR3 DNA follows: TGTGCCACCAGCAGGGAGGGGCCTAGAGGGTTGGGCACCGGGGAGCTGTTTTTT. The rearrangement uses TRBV15 and TRBJ2-2; tentative D call: TRBD2 (6 bases). Germline CDR1 is LNHNV and CDR2 is YYDKDF (reference sequence). This CDR3 has 18 residues. V lost 3 bases, J lost 4 bases, and 21 bases lay in between.

The V and J genes are TRBV12-3 or TRBV12-4 and TRBJ2-3; TRBD1 matches 7 bases. The CDR3 has 15 residues. J lost 2 bases, V lost 1 base, and 3 bases had no gene match. The CDR3 is CASSLVGTVTDTQYF. CDR3 sequence (DNA): TGTGCCAGCAGTTTAGTCGGGACAGTCACAGATACGCAGTATTTT.